This TCR beta chain was identified during a study of Graves' ophthalmopathy and Graves' hyperthyroidism. Background on the study: Prior to any treatment, peripheral blood was collected at the time of initial diagnosis.

RNA served as the template for amplifying TCR beta CDR3 regions. After a first-round RT-PCR with HTBI primers, a second-round multiplex PCR was run. TCRdb called the multiplex PCR reads again in MiXCR, with one record for every CDR3 protein. The sample contains 20,000 to 25,000 distinct CDR3 sequences, 48% of which appear only once. About this clonotype itself: An end of the junction differs from the germline gene, which may be a read error.

Germline-derived CDR1 and CDR2 are SGHRS and YFSETQ. This CDR3 has 16 amino acids. The J gene is TRBJ2-7, the V gene TRBV5-1; 8 positions agree with TRBD1. This TCR was recovered from an adult woman with stable Graves' hyperthyroidism. The material sequenced was peripheral blood. The CDR3 loop reads CAGSPDPGTGASEQYF. The CDR3 DNA sequence: TGCGCCGGCAGCCCCGACCCCGGGACAGGCGCCTCCGAGCAGTACTTC. The variable domain in full, completed from reference TRBV5-1 and TRBJ2-7, reads KAGVTQTPRYLIKTRGQQVTLSCSPISGHRSVSWYQQTPGQGLQFLFEYFSETQRNKGNFPGRFSGRQFSNSRSEMNVSTLELGDSALYLCAGSPDPGTGASEQYFGPGTRLTVT.